Shown below are 10 T cell receptor beta chains from a single sample sequenced in a study of blood T cell repertoires in COVID-19. Assay used: immunoSEQ multiplex PCR; TCRdb lists only in-frame clones, some missing. The table records approximately 330,000 clones, 87% of them present only once. Sequencing input: peripheral blood. The receptors shown here come from a man aged 30-40 years with COVID-19, enrolled during active disease.

V gene TRBV5-1 combines with J gene TRBJ2-5; 7 bases agree with TRBD1. Germline values: CDR1 SGHRS, CDR2 YFSETQ. Unmatched junction bases numbered 2, after V lost 0 bases and J lost 0 bases. This CDR3 spans 15 amino acids. The CDR3 is CASSLATGDQETQYF. The CDR3 DNA reads TGCGCCAGCAGCTTGGCAACAGGGGACCAAGAGACCCAGTACTTC.

As regards this clone: Sequence at one end of the junction differs from germline and may be a read error. The genes are TRBV5-4 and TRBJ2-5; 11 bases align to TRBD2. Germline CDR1 is SGHNT and CDR2 is YYREEE (reference sequence). The CDR3 spans 19 residues. The CDR3 DNA is TGTGCCAGCAGCTTGGGGCGTAGCGGGGGGGCCTGGGACCAAGAGATCCAGTACTTC. Translated: CASSLGRSGGAWDQEIQYF.

This chain uses TRBV11-2 with TRBJ2-7, with TRBD1 matching 7 bases. Germline V gene data show CDR1 as SGHAT and CDR2 as FQNNGV. The CDR3 has 14 amino acids. V gave up 6 bases and J gave up 0 bases; unmatched junction bases: 5. The CDR3 loop reads CASRRGGSSYEQYF. The CDR3 DNA is TGTGCCAGCAGGAGAGGGGGCTCCTCCTACGAGCAGTACTTC.

This chain uses TRBV7-2 with TRBJ1-1, with D tentatively TRBD1 (6 bases). The CDR3 runs 15 residues. V was clipped by 4 bases and J by 1 base, with 13 bases between them. Germline-derived CDR1 and CDR2 are SGHTA and FQGNSA. DNA of the CDR3: TGTGCCAGCAGCTCCCAAATGGGACAGAACACTGAAGCTTTCTTT. Amino acids: CASSSQMGQNTEAFF.

The V gene is TRBV11-2, the J gene TRBJ1-2; D not resolved. Germline lookup yields CDR1 SGHAT and CDR2 FQNNGV. V dropped 5 bases and J dropped 4 bases, with 5 bases sitting between them. The CDR3 totals 11 residues. CDR3 protein: CASSRLYGYTF. DNA of the CDR3: TGTGCCAGCAGCCGTCTCTATGGCTACACCTTC.

This clone was counted a single time. The rearrangement uses TRBV25-1 and TRBJ2-5; 9 positions match TRBD1. Germline values: CDR1 MGHDK, CDR2 SYGVNS. Trimming took 9 bases from V and 5 from J; bases not matched to a gene: 7. CDR3 length: 13 residues. This chain's CDR3 is CARGTGTQETQYF. As DNA, the CDR3 is TGTGCCAGGGGGACAGGGACCCAGGAGACCCAGTACTTC.

The chain carries TRBV9 and TRBJ2-2; TRBD2 agrees at 10 bases. This CDR3 has 18 amino acids. J lost 0 bases, V lost 4 bases, and 9 bases had no gene match. Germline V CDR1 and CDR2: SGDLS, YYNGEE. The chain's CDR3 is CASSFTSGIVTNTGELFF. The CDR3 coding sequence is TGTGCCAGCAGCTTTACTAGCGGGATAGTGACGAACACCGGGGAGCTGTTTTTT.

The V and J genes are TRBV2 and TRBJ2-2, with D possibly TRBD1 on 6 matching bases. The V end was cut by 6 bases, the J end by 0 bases, with 14 bases between. CDR1 and CDR2 from the germline V gene are SNHLY and FYNNEI. There are 16 residues in the CDR3. In DNA form, the CDR3 reads TGTGCCAGCAGAGGGGTAGACAGGACGAACACCGGGGAGCTGTTTTTT. This sequence encodes CASRGVDRTNTGELFF.

This clone was observed once. J is TRBJ1-2 and V is TRBV7-2; D may be TRBD1 (5 bases). Germline CDR1 reads SGHTA; CDR2 reads FQGNSA. The V end lost 5 bases, the J end lost 0 bases, and 13 bases lay between the germline ends. CDR3 length: 15 amino acids. The CDR3: CASSDPTAANYGYTF. The CDR3, as DNA: TGTGCCAGCAGCGATCCGACAGCAGCTAACTATGGCTACACCTTC.

This clone appeared once. The chain joins TRBV4-1 to TRBJ2-1, with D hard to call. CDR1 is MGHRA, CDR2 YSYEKL, per germline. This CDR3 has 16 residues. V was clipped by 1 base and J by 3 bases, with 13 bases between them. As DNA, the CDR3 is TGCGCCAGCAGCCAAGGTAGACCGCTAGGCTACAATGAGCAGTTCTTC. Translation: CASSQGRPLGYNEQFF.